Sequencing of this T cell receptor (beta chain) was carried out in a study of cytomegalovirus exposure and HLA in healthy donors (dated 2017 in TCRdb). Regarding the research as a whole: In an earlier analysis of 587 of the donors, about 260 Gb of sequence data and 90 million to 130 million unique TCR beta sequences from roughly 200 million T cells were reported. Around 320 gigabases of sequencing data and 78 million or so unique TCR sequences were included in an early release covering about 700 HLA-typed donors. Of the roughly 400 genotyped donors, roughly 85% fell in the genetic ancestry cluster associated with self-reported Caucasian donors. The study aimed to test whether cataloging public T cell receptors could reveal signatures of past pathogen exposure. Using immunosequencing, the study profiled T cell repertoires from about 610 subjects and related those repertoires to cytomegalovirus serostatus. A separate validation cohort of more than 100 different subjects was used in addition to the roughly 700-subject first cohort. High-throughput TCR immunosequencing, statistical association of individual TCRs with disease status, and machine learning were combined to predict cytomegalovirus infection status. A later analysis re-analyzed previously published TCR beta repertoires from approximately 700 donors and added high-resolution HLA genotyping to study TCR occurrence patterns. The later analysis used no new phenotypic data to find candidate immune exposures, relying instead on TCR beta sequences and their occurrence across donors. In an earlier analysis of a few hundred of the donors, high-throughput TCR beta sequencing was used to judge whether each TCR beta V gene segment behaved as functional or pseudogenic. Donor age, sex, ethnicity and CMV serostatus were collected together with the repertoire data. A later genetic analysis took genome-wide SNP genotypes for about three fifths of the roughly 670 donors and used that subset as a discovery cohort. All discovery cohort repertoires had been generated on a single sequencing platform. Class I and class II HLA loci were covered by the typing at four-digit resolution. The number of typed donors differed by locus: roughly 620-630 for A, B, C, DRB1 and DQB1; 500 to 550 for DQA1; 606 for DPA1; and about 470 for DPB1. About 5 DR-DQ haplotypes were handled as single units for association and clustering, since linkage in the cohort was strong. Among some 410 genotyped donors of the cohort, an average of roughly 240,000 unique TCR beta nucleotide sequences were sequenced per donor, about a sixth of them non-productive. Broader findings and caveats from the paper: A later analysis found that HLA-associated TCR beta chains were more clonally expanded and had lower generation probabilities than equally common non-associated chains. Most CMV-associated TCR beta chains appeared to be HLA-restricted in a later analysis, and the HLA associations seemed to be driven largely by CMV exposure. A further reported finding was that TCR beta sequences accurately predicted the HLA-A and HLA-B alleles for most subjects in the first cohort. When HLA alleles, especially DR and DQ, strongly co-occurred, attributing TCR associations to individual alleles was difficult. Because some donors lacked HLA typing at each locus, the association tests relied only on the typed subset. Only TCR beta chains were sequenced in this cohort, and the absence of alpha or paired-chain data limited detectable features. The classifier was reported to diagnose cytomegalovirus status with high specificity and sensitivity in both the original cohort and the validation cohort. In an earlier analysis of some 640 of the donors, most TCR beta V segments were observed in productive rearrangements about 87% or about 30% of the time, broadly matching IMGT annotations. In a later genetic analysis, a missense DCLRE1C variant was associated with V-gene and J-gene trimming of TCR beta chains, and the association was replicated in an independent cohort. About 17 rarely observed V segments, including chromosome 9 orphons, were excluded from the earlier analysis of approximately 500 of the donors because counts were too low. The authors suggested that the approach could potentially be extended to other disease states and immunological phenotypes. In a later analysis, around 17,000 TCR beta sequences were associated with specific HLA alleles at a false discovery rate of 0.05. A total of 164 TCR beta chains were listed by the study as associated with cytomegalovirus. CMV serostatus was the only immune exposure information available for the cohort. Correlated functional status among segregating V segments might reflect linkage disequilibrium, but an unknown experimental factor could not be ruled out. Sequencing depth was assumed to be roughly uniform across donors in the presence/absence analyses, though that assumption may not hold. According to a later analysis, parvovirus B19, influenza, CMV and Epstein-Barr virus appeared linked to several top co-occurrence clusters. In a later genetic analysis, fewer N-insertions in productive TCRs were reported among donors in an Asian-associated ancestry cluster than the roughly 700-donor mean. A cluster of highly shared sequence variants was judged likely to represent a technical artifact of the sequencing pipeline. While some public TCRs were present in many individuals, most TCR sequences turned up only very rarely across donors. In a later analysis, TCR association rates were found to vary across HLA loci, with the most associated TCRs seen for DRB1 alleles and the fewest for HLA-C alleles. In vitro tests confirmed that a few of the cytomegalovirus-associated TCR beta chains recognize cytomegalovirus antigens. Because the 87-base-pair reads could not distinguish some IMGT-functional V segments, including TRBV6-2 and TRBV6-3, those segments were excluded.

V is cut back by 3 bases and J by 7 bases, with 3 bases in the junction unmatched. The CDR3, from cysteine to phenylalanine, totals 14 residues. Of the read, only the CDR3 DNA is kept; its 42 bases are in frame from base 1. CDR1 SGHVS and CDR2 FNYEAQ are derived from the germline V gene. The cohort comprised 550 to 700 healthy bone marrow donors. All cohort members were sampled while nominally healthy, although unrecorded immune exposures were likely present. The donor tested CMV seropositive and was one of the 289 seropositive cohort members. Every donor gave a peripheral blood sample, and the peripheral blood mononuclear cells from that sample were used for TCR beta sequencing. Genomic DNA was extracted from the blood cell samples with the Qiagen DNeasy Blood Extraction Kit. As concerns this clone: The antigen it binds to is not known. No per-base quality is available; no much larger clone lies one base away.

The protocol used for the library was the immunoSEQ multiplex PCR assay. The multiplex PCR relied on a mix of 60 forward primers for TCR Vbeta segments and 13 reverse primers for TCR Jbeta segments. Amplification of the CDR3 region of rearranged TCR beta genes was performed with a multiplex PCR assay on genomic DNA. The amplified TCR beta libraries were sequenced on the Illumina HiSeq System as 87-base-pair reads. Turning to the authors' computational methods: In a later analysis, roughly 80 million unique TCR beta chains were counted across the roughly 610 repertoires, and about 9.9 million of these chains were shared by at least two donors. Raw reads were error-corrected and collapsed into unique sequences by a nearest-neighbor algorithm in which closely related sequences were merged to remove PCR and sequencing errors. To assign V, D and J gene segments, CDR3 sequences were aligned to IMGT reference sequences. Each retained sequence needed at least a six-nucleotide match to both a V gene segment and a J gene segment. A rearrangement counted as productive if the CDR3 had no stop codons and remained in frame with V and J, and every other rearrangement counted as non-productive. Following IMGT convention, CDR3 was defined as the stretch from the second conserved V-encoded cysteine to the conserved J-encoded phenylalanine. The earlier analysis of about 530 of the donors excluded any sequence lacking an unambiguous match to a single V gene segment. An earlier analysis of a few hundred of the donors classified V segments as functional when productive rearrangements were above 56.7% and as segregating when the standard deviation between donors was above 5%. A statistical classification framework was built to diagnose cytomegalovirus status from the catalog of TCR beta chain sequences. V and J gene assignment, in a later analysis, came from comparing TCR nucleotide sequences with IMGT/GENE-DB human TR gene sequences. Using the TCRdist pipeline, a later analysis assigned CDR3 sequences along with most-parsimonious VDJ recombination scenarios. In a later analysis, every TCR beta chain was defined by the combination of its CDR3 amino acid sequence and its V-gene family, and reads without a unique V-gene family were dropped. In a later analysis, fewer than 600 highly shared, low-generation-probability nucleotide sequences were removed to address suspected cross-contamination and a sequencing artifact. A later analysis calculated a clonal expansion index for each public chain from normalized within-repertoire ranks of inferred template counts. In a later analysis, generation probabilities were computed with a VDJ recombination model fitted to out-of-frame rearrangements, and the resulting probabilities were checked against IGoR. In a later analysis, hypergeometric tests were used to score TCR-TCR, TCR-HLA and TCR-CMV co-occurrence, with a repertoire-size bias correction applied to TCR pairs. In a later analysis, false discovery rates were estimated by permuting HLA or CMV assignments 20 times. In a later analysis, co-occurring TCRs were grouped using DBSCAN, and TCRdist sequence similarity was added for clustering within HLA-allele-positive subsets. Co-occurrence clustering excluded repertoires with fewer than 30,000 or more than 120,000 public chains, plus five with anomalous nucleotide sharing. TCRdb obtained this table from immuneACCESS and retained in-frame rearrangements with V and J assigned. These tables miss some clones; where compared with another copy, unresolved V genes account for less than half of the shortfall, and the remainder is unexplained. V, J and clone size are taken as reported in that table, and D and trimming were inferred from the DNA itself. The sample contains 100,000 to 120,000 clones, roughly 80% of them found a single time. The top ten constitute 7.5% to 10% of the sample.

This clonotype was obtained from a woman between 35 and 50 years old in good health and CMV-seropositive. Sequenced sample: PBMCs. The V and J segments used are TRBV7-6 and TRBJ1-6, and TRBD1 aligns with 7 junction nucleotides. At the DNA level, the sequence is TGTGCCAGCAGCTTCGACAGGGACAATTCACCCCTCCACTTT. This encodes CASSFDRDNSPLHF.